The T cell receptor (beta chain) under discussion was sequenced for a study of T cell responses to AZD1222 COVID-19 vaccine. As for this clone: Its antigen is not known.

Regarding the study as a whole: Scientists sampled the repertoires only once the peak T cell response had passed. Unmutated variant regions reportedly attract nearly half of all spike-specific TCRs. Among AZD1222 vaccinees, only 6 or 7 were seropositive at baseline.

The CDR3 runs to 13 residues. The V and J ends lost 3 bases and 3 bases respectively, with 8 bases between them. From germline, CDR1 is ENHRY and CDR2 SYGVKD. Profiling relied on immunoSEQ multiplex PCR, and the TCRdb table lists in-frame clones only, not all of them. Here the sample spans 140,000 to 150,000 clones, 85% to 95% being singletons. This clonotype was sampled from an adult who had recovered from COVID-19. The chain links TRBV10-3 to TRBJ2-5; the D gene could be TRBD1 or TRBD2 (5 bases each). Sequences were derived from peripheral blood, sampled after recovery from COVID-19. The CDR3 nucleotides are TGTGCCATCAGTGACGGGGCAAAAGAGACCCAGTACTTC. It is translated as CAISDGAKETQYF.